This T cell receptor beta chain was sequenced during a study of blood T cells in healthy people across ages. General study findings and limits: Naive CD4+ cells and diversity were both higher in long-lived donors than in aged donors. Lack of knowledge of donor CMV status possibly confounded expanded clonotype changes.

The CDR3 contains 13 residues. The germline V gene encodes CDR1 SGHVS and CDR2 FNYEAQ. Trimming took 2 bases from V and 6 from J, leaving 7 bases between them. As concerns this clonotype: What it recognizes is unknown.

Primers used in a second PCR of roughly 7 to 12 cycles were a sample-barcoded 5' primer and a J-beta primer mix. TCRdb used MiXCR to reprocess the 5' RACE reads, holding one entry per CDR3 protein. The sample has roughly 1 million distinct CDR3 sequences, 20% to 25% seen once. These data also featured in a second study, about T cells of mothers and their children. This second report adds: For the second PCR, the M1S primer put in sample barcodes and 2-4 random nucleotides.

Specimen: blood. The chain employs TRBV7-6 and TRBJ2-2; D gene uncertain. This TCR came from a girl aged 2-10 years in good health. The CDR3 reads CASSLNAAGELFF. CDR3 nucleotides: TGTGCCAGCAGCTTAAACGCGGCCGGGGAGCTGTTTTTT.